Sequencing of this T cell receptor (beta chain) was carried out in a study of shared clonotypes between healthy human individuals. Adult donors, all healthy and HIV-negative, had no recent acute infections or vaccinations. This CDR3 has 14 amino acids. V was cut by 3 bases and J by 6 bases, with 14 bases left in between. CDR1 and CDR2 from the germline V gene are SGDLS and YYNGEE. Assay used: immunoSEQ multiplex PCR; TCRdb lists only in-frame clones, some missing. The sample carries over 2 million clones, around 92% recorded once. This TCR was recovered from a man aged 18 to 35 in good health. Some clones in this sample may be carry-over from other donors' samples. The sample comprised naive CD4+ T cells from PBMCs. This sample's subset: CD45RA+ positively selected. The chain has TRBV9 and TRBJ2-3; D may be TRBD2 (5 bases). CDR3 nucleotide sequence: TGTGCCAGCAGCGCAGGACTGATGATCGATACGCAGTATTTT. As protein: CASSAGLMIDTQYF.